These 21 T cell receptor beta chains originate from one sample sequenced in a study of blood T cells in healthy people across ages. Sample-barcoded 5' priming and a J-beta primer mix drove a second PCR of about 6 to 11 cycles. TCRdb called the 5' RACE reads again in MiXCR, with one record for every CDR3 protein. This sample yields around 1.5 million distinct CDR3 sequences, of which roughly 32% are seen a single time; 11% belongs to the top ten. The sample comprised blood. Receptor source: a woman between 25 and 40 years old in good health.

This clonotype was observed a few times. The J gene is TRBJ2-7, the V gene TRBV5-6; D possibly corresponds to TRBD1 (6 bases). The length of the CDR3 is 14 residues. V lost 3 bases and J lost 7, with 17 bases in between. Germline loops: CDR1 SGHDT, CDR2 YYEEEE. The CDR3 nucleotides are TGTGCCAGCAGCTCACGGCTGGGGGCACTGGAGCAGTACTTC. Amino acids: CASSSRLGALEQYF.

The chain carries TRBV20-1 and TRBJ2-1; no firm D call. The length of the CDR3 is 13 residues. Trimming removed 5 bases at V and 1 base at J, with 9 bases between. Germline lookup yields CDR1 DFQATT and CDR2 SNEGSKA (reference sequence). CDR3 in DNA: TGCAGTGCTGCCCCAGGTTCCTACAATGAGCAGTTCTTC. Residues: CSAAPGSYNEQFF.

The CDR3 nucleotides are TGTGCCAGCAGCCGAGGGACTAGTAGCGACGAGCAGTACTTC. Amino acids: CASSRGTSSDEQYF. The chain uses TRBV28 and TRBJ2-7; 8 bases map to TRBD2. Germline CDR1 reads MDHEN; CDR2 reads SYDVKM. This CDR3 has 14 residues. After removal of 6 bases from V and 5 bases from J, the junction contained 9 bases not matched to a gene. Full variable domain (rest looked up from reference TRBV28 and TRBJ2-7): DVKVTQSSRYLVKRTGEKVFLECVQDMDHENMFWYRQDPGLGLRLIYFSYDVKMKEKGDIPEGYSVSREKKERFSLILESASTNQTSMYLCASSRGTSSDEQYFGPGTRLTVT.

In this sample, this clonotype turned up a few times. The chain carries TRBV5-1 and TRBJ2-1, with TRBD2 matching 11 bases. J was trimmed by 4 bases and V by 3 bases; bases with no gene match: 9. The CDR3 has 17 residues. CDR1 and CDR2 from the germline V gene are SGHRS and YFSETQ. In nucleotides, the CDR3 is TGCGCCAGCAGCTCGACAACGGGACTAGCGGATTACAATGAGCAGTTCTTC. Its translation is CASSSTTGLADYNEQFF.

The V gene is TRBV6-2 or TRBV6-3, the J gene TRBJ2-5; TRBD2 matches 7 bases. Germline V gene data show CDR1 as MNHEY and CDR2 as SVGEGT. Unmatched junction bases numbered 4, after V lost 8 bases and J lost 1 base. The CDR3 totals 13 residues. The CDR3 DNA sequence: TGTGCCAGCGCGGGGGTCATCCAAGAGACCCAGTACTTC. It is translated as CASAGVIQETQYF.

The chain combines TRBV6-2 or TRBV6-3 with TRBJ2-7, with 11 bases that match TRBD2. Gene TRBJ2-5 matches the end of the DNA better, so the J call may be wrong. The CDR3 is 16 residues long. Germline-derived CDR1 and CDR2 are MNHEY and SVGEGT. CDR3: CASSRTSGGYQETQYF. The CDR3 DNA follows: TGTGCCAGCAGCCGAACTAGCGGGGGTTACCAAGAGACCCAGTACTTC.

The V and J genes are TRBV6-1 and TRBJ2-7; 8 bases line up with TRBD1. Losses at the gene ends were 4 bases for V and 3 bases for J; bases not matched to a gene: 5. This CDR3 contains 14 residues. CDR1 is MNHNS, CDR2 SASEGT, per germline. The CDR3 sequence: CASSGQGAFYEQYF. DNA of the CDR3: TGTGCCAGCAGTGGTCAGGGGGCGTTCTACGAGCAGTACTTC.

As for this clonotype: The junction and the germline gene differ at one end; a read error may be behind it. The chain joins TRBV5-1 to TRBJ2-2; a possible D gene is TRBD1 (6 bases). This CDR3 is built from 15 residues. Germline V gene sequence: CDR1 SGHRS, CDR2 YFSETQ. In DNA, the CDR3 is TGCGCCAGCAGCTTGACTACAGGGAACACCGGGGAGCGGTTTTTT. It translates to CASSLTTGNTGERFF.

There are a few counts of this clonotype. V gene TRBV28 combines with J gene TRBJ2-7; D not certain. The V and J ends lost 5 bases and 12 bases respectively, with 14 bases between them. Looked up from germline, CDR1 is MDHEN and CDR2 is SYDVKM. The CDR3 is made up of 11 amino acids. The CDR3, as DNA: TGTGCCAGCAGTCGGACGGCCCCTAGGTACTTC. Its protein is CASSRTAPRYF.

Of note for this clonotype: One junction end disagrees with the germline gene, perhaps due to a read error. The genes are TRBV4-1 and TRBJ2-3; 11 positions match TRBD2. The germline CDR1 and CDR2 sequences are MGHRA and YSYEKL. CDR3 length: 15 residues. Here the CDR3 DNA reads TGCGCCAGCGGCCAGACTAGCGGGGGCACAGATACGCAGTATTTT. It specifies CASGQTSGGTDTQYF.

The gene calls are TRBV7-8 and TRBJ2-3; the D gene is possibly TRBD1 (6 bases). CDR3 size: 13 residues. V was pared by 5 bases and J by 5 bases, with 11 bases between. Germline lookup yields CDR1 SGHVS and CDR2 FQNEAQ. The CDR3 reads CASSARQVDTQYF. CDR3 bases: TGTGCCAGCAGCGCGCGACAGGTAGATACGCAGTATTTT. Together with reference TRBV7-8 and TRBJ2-3, the CDR3 gives the full variable domain: GAGVSQSPRYKVAKRGQDVALRCDPISGHVSLFWYQQALGQGPEFLTYFQNEAQLDKSGLPSDRFFAERPEGSVSTLKIQRTQQEDSAVYLCASSARQVDTQYFGPGTRLTVL.

This clonotype came up a few times. The V and J genes are TRBV20-1 and TRBJ2-3, with a possible D match to TRBD2 (5 bases). The CDR3 runs to 15 residues. Germline V lookup: CDR1 DFQATT, CDR2 SNEGSKA (reference sequence). Trimming took off 5 bases at V and 3 bases at J, with 18 bases between the two ends. The CDR3 region is CSASPPMERTDTQYF. Written as DNA, the CDR3 is TGCAGTGCTTCGCCCCCGATGGAGCGGACAGATACGCAGTATTTT.

The V call is TRBV20-1, the J call TRBJ2-5; tentative D call: TRBD1 (5 bases). V was shortened by 7 bases and J by 1 base, with 13 bases between the two germline ends. The CDR3 spans 13 residues. CDR1 and CDR2 (germline): DFQATT, SNEGSKA (reference sequence). CDR3: CSGTRTSQETQYF. Here the CDR3 DNA reads TGCAGTGGAACAAGGACATCCCAAGAGACCCAGTACTTC.

This clonotype was picked up a small number of times. The rearrangement uses TRBV20-1 and TRBJ2-7, with TRBD1 identical over 7 bases. Germline CDR1 is DFQATT and CDR2 is SNEGSKA (reference sequence). The CDR3 has 13 residues. The junction had 7 bases not matched to a gene; V was cut back by 6 bases and J by 2 bases. The CDR3 loop is CSARDSGPYEQYF. DNA of the CDR3: TGCAGTGCCAGGGACAGCGGACCCTACGAGCAGTACTTC.

Concerning this clonotype: A much more abundant neighbour one base away suggests this may be a read error. V is TRBV5-6 and J is TRBJ2-4; D is unclear. The last part of the DNA fits TRBJ2-7 better; the J call may be wrong. The germline gives CDR1 SGHDT, CDR2 YYEEEE. There are 14 residues in the CDR3. Here the CDR3 DNA reads TGTGCCAGCAGCTTGGGATATAGATCCTGCGAGCAGTACTTC. The encoded protein is CASSLGYRSCEQYF.

In its sample, this clonotype was seen many times. The chain recombines TRBV12-3 or TRBV12-4 with TRBJ2-1; no clear D. The V and J ends lost 2 bases and 7 bases respectively, with 6 bases between them. The CDR3 covers 12 residues. CDR3 sequence: CASSLSWNEQFF. The CDR3, as DNA: TGTGCCAGCAGTTTATCTTGGAATGAGCAGTTCTTC.

J is TRBJ1-5 and V is TRBV6-1, with D possibly TRBD1 on 5 matching bases. Per germline, CDR1 MNHNS and CDR2 SASEGT. The CDR3 is made up of 15 amino acids. V lost 4 bases to trimming and J lost 2 bases, with 12 bases between them. The CDR3 nucleotides read TGTGCCAGCAGTGTTCAGGGTTTGGGCAATCAGCCCCAGCATTTT. This gives the protein CASSVQGLGNQPQHF.

The chain links TRBV20-1 to TRBJ1-1, with D perhaps matching TRBD1 (6 bases). CDR1 DFQATT and CDR2 SNEGSKA come from the germline V gene (reference sequence). The V end lost 8 bases, the J end lost 5 bases, and 15 bases lay between the germline ends. This CDR3 is 12 amino acids long. CDR3 sequence: CSTIGGLTEAFF. For the CDR3, the DNA is TGCAGTACTATCGGGGGCCTGACTGAAGCTTTCTTT.

This clonotype was seen a handful of times. This sequence joins TRBV27 and TRBJ2-7; 11 bases line up with TRBD2. V lost 6 bases, J lost 7 bases, and 8 bases stayed unmatched. The CDR3 totals 14 residues. The germline V gene has CDR1 MNHEY and CDR2 SMNVEV (reference sequence). The CDR3 spells CASRILAGGQEQYF. CDR3 coding DNA: TGTGCCAGCAGAATTCTAGCGGGGGGTCAGGAGCAGTACTTC.

This clonotype was picked up many times. An end of the junction differs from the germline gene, which may be a read error. V gene TRBV7-9 combines with J gene TRBJ2-1; 7 bases are shared with TRBD2. Germline CDR1 is SEHNR and CDR2 is FQNEAQ (reference sequence). The length of the CDR3 is 12 residues. CDR3 bases: TGTGCCAGCAGCCTAGCGGACAATGAGCAGTTCTTC. This translates into CASSLADNEQFF. The full variable domain, its missing parts supplied by reference TRBV7-9 and TRBJ2-1, is DTGVSQNPRHKITKRGQNVTFRCDPISEHNRLYWYRQTLGQGPEFLTYFQNEAQLEKSRLLSDRFSAERPKGSFSTLEIQRTEQGDSAMYLCASSLADNEQFFGPGTRLTVL.

V usage is TRBV5-1 and J usage is TRBJ2-3, with TRBD1 matching over 9 bases. This CDR3 region has 16 residues. The V and J ends lost 1 base and 3 bases, in that order; junction bases with no gene match: 6. Germline lookup yields CDR1 SGHRS and CDR2 YFSETQ. The CDR3 spells CASSLTGGAVTDTQYF. CDR3 nucleotide sequence: TGCGCCAGCAGCTTGACAGGGGGCGCCGTGACAGATACGCAGTATTTT.